The 21 T cell receptor beta chains in this list originate from one sample, sequenced in a study of cytotoxic CD8 clonotypes in ibrutinib-treated CLL. Assay used: immunoSEQ multiplex PCR; TCRdb lists only in-frame clones, some missing. The sample holds under 300,000 clones, approximately 76% seen once. Material: PBMCs, obtained at disease progression, from a patient treated with ibrutinib. These TCRs come from a human donor with chronic lymphocytic leukemia.

The chain is built from TRBV7-2 and TRBJ2-7, with D perhaps given as TRBD1 or TRBD2 (5 bases each). V lost 4 bases, J lost 7 bases, and 20 bases lay in between. Germline CDR1 SGHTA, CDR2 FQGNSA. The CDR3 has 15 residues. CDR3 in amino acids: CASSWGSMEWKEQYF. The CDR3 DNA sequence: TGTGCCAGCAGCTGGGGGTCGATGGAGTGGAAAGAGCAGTACTTC.

V is TRBV20-1 and J is TRBJ2-7, with no clear D. V was pared by 2 bases and J by 5 bases, with 4 bases between. Per germline, CDR1 DFQATT and CDR2 SNEGSKA (reference sequence). This CDR3 region has 10 residues. The chain's CDR3 is CSARKHEQYF. In DNA, the CDR3 is TGCAGTGCTAGAAAGCACGAGCAGTACTTC.

The chain combines TRBV4-1 with TRBJ2-7; D gene uncertain. This CDR3 has 14 amino acids. CDR1 MGHRA and CDR2 YSYEKL come from the germline V gene. Between the trimmed V and J ends, which lost 0 bases and 0 bases, there was a span of 6 bases. The CDR3 reads CASSQDGSSYEQYF. CDR3 DNA sequence: TGCGCCAGCAGCCAAGACGGCAGCTCCTACGAGCAGTACTTC.

In this sample, this clone turned up a few times. The chain recombines TRBV28 with TRBJ2-7; D remains ambiguous. This CDR3 contains 10 residues. The germline V gene has CDR1 MDHEN and CDR2 SYDVKM. V lost 8 bases and J 4 bases, leaving 6 bases between the germline ends. The CDR3 here is CASGVYEQYF. The CDR3 coding sequence is TGTGCCAGCGGAGTTTACGAGCAGTACTTC. Based on the CDR3 plus reference TRBV28 and TRBJ2-7, the full variable domain is DVKVTQSSRYLVKRTGEKVFLECVQDMDHENMFWYRQDPGLGLRLIYFSYDVKMKEKGDIPEGYSVSREKKERFSLILESASTNQTSMYLCASGVYEQYFGPGTRLTVT.

This clone was observed a single time. V and J are TRBV7-9 and TRBJ2-7; D is unresolved. CDR1 SEHNR and CDR2 FQNEAQ come from the germline V gene (reference sequence). The CDR3 contains 12 residues. V shed 5 bases and J shed 7 bases, with 12 bases lying between them. The CDR3 reads CASSPGFVEQYF. The DNA of the CDR3 is TGTGCCAGCAGCCCCGGTTTTGTGGAGCAGTACTTC.

Written as DNA, the CDR3 is TGTGCCAGCAGTTTAGGGGGGTGGGACTACGAGCAGTACTTC. Translation: CASSLGGWDYEQYF. The J gene is TRBJ2-7, the V gene TRBV28, with D perhaps matching TRBD2 (6 bases). The V end was cut by 2 bases, the J end by 3 bases, with 11 bases between. Germline CDR1 and CDR2: MDHEN and SYDVKM. CDR3 size: 14 residues.

The sample holds one count of this clone. The J gene is TRBJ2-1, the V gene TRBV11-2, with D hard to call. CDR1 is SGHAT and CDR2 is FQNNGV in the germline V gene. Trimming shortened V by 5 bases and J by 4 bases, and 12 bases separated the two germline ends. The CDR3 length is 14 residues. The chain's CDR3 is CASSPVSRYNEQFF. The CDR3 region has the DNA TGTGCCAGCAGCCCCGTGAGCAGATACAATGAGCAGTTCTTC.

V usage is TRBV2 and J usage is TRBJ1-1; D remains unclear. The ends were cut back, 7 bases at V and 0 bases at J, with 12 bases in the middle. CDR3 length equals 14 residues. CDR1 is SNHLY, CDR2 FYNNEI, per germline. This CDR3 reads CASTIQDLNTEAFF. In nucleotides, the CDR3 is TGTGCCAGCACCATCCAGGATTTGAACACTGAAGCTTTCTTT.

The chain couples TRBV29-1 to TRBJ1-1; possible D gene TRBD1, 5 bases. The germline V gene encodes CDR1 SQVTM and CDR2 ANQGSEA. V lost 7 bases and J 0 bases, leaving 12 bases between the germline ends. This CDR3 spans 13 amino acids. CDR3: CSAMTELNTEAFF. In DNA, the CDR3 is TGCAGCGCTATGACAGAATTGAACACTGAAGCTTTCTTT.

In this sample, this clone turned up once. The genes are TRBV4-2 and TRBJ2-7, with TRBD1 matching over 8 bases. The germline gives CDR1 LGHNA, CDR2 YNFKEQ. V was clipped by 3 bases and J by 1 base; unmatched bases: 8. The CDR3 has 16 residues. CDR3 amino acids: CASSHPDTGGSYEQYF. CDR3 bases: TGTGCCAGCAGCCACCCCGATACAGGGGGGTCCTACGAGCAGTACTTC.

V is TRBV19 and J is TRBJ2-5, with D uncertain. The germline CDR1 and CDR2 sequences are LNHDA and SQIVND (reference sequence). The V gene lost 4 bases and the J gene lost 7 bases, with 16 bases spanning the gap. The length of the CDR3 is 14 residues. DNA for the CDR3: TGTGCCAGTAGTACCTCAATGCTGGTTTGGACCCAGTACTTC. Translation gives CASSTSMLVWTQYF. Looking up the rest from reference TRBV19 and TRBJ2-5 gives the full variable domain: DGGITQSPKYLFRKEGQNVTLSCEQNLNHDAMYWYRQDPGQGLRLIYYSQIVNDFQKGDIAEGYSVSREKKESFPLTVTSAQKNPTAFYLCASSTSMLVWTQYFGPGTRLLVL.

V and J are TRBV4-2 and TRBJ2-3; 16 bases line up with TRBD2. From germline, CDR1 is LGHNA and CDR2 YNFKEQ. The CDR3 spans 18 residues. The V gene end was trimmed by 4 bases and the J gene end by 4 bases; junction bases not matched to a gene: 8. The CDR3 reads CASSPGTSGGAGADTQYF. CDR3 sequence (DNA): TGTGCCAGCAGCCCTGGGACTAGCGGGGGGGCCGGAGCAGATACGCAGTATTTT.

The CDR3 sequence is CASSAGIKGRGYSPLHF. In DNA form, the CDR3 reads TGTGCCAGCAGCGCTGGGATCAAAGGAAGGGGGTATTCACCCCTCCACTTT. This chain joins TRBV5-4 and TRBJ1-6; possibly TRBD1 for D (6 bases). The CDR3 runs 17 residues. The V end was cut by 4 bases, the J end by 8 bases, with 22 bases between. Germline lookup yields CDR1 SGHNT and CDR2 YYREEE (reference sequence).

This rearrangement joins TRBV29-1 to TRBJ1-1, with D uncertain. The CDR3 length is 11 residues. Deletions cut 3 bases from V and 1 base from J, with 3 bases between. CDR1 and CDR2 from the germline V gene are SQVTM and ANQGSEA. CDR3 loop: CSVDKNTEAFF. CDR3 DNA sequence: TGCAGCGTTGATAAGAACACTGAAGCTTTCTTT.

This sequence joins TRBV19 and TRBJ2-2; D could derive from TRBD1 or TRBD2 (6 bases each). Trimming removed 10 bases from V and 1 base from J, with 19 bases in between. Germline CDR1 and CDR2: LNHDA and SQIVND (reference sequence). The CDR3 length is 16 residues. CDR3 in DNA: TGTGCCACTAGGACCCAAGGAGGGGGGAACACCGGGGAGCTGTTTTTT. Amino acid sequence: CATRTQGGGNTGELFF.

The gene calls are TRBV2 and TRBJ1-4, with D possibly matching TRBD1 (6 bases). V was trimmed by 3 bases and J by 7 bases, leaving 12 bases between them. Germline V gene sequence: CDR1 SNHLY, CDR2 FYNNEI. This CDR3 comprises 14 residues. The CDR3 DNA follows: TGTGCCAGCAGTGATCTGCTCAGGGGTGAAAAACTGTTTTTT. This encodes CASSDLLRGEKLFF.

This clone was detected only once. V gene TRBV9 combines with J gene TRBJ1-2, with D perhaps TRBD1 (5 bases). V was trimmed by 4 bases and J by 4 bases, leaving 20 bases between them. The CDR3 runs to 16 residues. Germline lookup yields CDR1 SGDLS and CDR2 YYNGEE. This chain's CDR3 is CASSKGTVELGYGYTF. The CDR3, as DNA: TGTGCCAGCAGCAAAGGGACGGTGGAATTAGGCTATGGCTACACCTTC.

This rearrangement joins TRBV29-1 to TRBJ2-3; 15 nucleotides align to TRBD2. The CDR3 contains 15 residues. Per the germline V gene, CDR1 is SQVTM and CDR2 is ANQGSEA. Trimming at V came to 7 bases and at J to 3 bases, leaving 5 bases not matched to a gene. The CDR3 region is CSASGTSGGTDTQYF. The CDR3 DNA sequence: TGCAGCGCCTCCGGGACTAGCGGGGGGACAGATACGCAGTATTTT.

V is TRBV5-1 and J is TRBJ1-4; D unclear. The CDR3 covers 12 residues. The germline V gene has CDR1 SGHRS and CDR2 YFSETQ. Deletions cut 4 bases from V and 5 bases from J, with 6 bases between. The chain's CDR3 is CASSLRNEKLFF. CDR3 DNA sequence: TGCGCCAGCAGCCTTAGAAATGAAAAACTGTTTTTT.

The genes are TRBV10-3 and TRBJ2-2; 7 bases match TRBD2. V trimming: 2 bases; J trimming: 4 bases; junction bases outside the gene matches: 7. This CDR3 comprises 16 residues. Germline-derived CDR1 and CDR2 are ENHRY and SYGVKD. CDR3 coding DNA: TGTGCCATCAGTGAGCGACTTGCGGGAGTCACCGGGGAGCTGTTTTTT. This sequence encodes CAISERLAGVTGELFF.

The rearrangement joins TRBV11-1 to TRBJ1-3; a weak D match, TRBD1 (5 bases). CDR1 and CDR2 (germline): SGHAT, FQDESV (reference sequence). V was cut by 5 bases and J by 0 bases, with 17 bases left in between. The CDR3 spans 17 residues. This CDR3 reads CASSLIAGGVSGNTIYF. CDR3 in DNA: TGTGCCAGCAGCCTGATCGCCGGAGGGGTCTCTGGAAACACCATATATTTT.